These 19 T cell receptor beta chains share one sample of origin, sequenced in a study of cytomegalovirus exposure and HLA in healthy donors. The PCR made use of 60 Vbeta and 13 Jbeta primers. Assay: immunoSEQ multiplex PCR; the TCRdb copy retains only in-frame clones and omits some. The data show around 160,000 clones, with around 84% seen just once and 3% held by the top ten. What was sequenced was PBMCs. These receptors were taken from a man aged 40-55 years in good health and CMV-seropositive.

The chain couples TRBV7-9 to TRBJ1-1; TRBD1 matches 7 bases. The germline V gene encodes CDR1 SEHNR and CDR2 FQNEAQ (reference sequence). The trim removed 2 bases at V and 6 bases at J, leaving 12 bases unmatched. The CDR3 has 16 amino acids. The DNA for the CDR3 is TGTGCCAGCAGCTTACCGCAGCCAACAGGGGATCCTGAAGCTTTCTTT. This encodes CASSLPQPTGDPEAFF.

V gene TRBV9 combines with J gene TRBJ2-2, with TRBD1 matching 7 bases. The junction had 12 bases not matched to a gene; V was cut back by 7 bases and J by 6 bases. CDR3 length: 15 amino acids. Looked up from germline, CDR1 is SGDLS and CDR2 is YYNGEE. The CDR3 spells CASSLASQGAGELFF. CDR3 bases: TGTGCCAGCTCCCTGGCCTCTCAGGGGGCCGGGGAGCTGTTTTTT.

The V and J genes are TRBV6-6 and TRBJ2-5; 7 bases align to TRBD1. Germline CDR1 reads MNHNY; CDR2 reads SVGAGI (reference sequence). The CDR3 totals 14 residues. Unmatched junction bases numbered 2, after V lost 0 bases and J lost 4 bases. CDR3 bases: TGTGCCAGCAGTTACTCAAACAGGGGAGAGACCCAGTACTTC. Protein product: CASSYSNRGETQYF.

The chain uses TRBV6-7 and TRBJ2-7; 9 bases align to TRBD1. TRBV6-7 has ORF status, its function being uncertain. The CDR3 covers 18 residues. Losses at the gene ends were 7 bases for V and 4 bases for J; bases not matched to a gene: 20. The CDR3, as DNA: TGTGCCAGCACCCCACAGGGGGCTCTTCGCGGGGATATTTACGAGCAGTACTTC. The encoded protein is CASTPQGALRGDIYEQYF.

This chain links TRBV18 with TRBJ2-5; D call uncertain. Germline assignment: CDR1 KGHSH and CDR2 LQKENI. V lost 1 base and J lost 1, with 10 bases in between. The CDR3 totals 15 residues. CDR3 residues: CASSPLGNSQETQYF. CDR3 DNA: TGTGCCAGCTCACCACTTGGCAACAGCCAAGAGACCCAGTACTTC. The full variable domain, its missing parts supplied by reference TRBV18 and TRBJ2-5, is NAGVMQNPRHLVRRRGQEARLRCSPMKGHSHVYWYRQLPEEGLKFMVYLQKENIIDESGMPKERFSAEFPKEGPSILRIQQVVRGDSAAYFCASSPLGNSQETQYFGPGTRLLVL.

V is TRBV6-5 and J is TRBJ1-1; 7 nucleotides match TRBD1. J gave up 4 bases and V 6 bases, and 5 bases lay outside the gene matches. This CDR3 has 13 amino acids. CDR1 is MNHEY and CDR2 is SVGAGI in the germline V gene. CDR3 in amino acids: CASRLGQVTEAFF. Here the CDR3 DNA reads TGTGCCAGCAGGCTCGGACAGGTCACTGAAGCTTTCTTT.

The CDR3 loop reads CASSARTSGREYNEQFF. CDR3 DNA sequence: TGCGCCAGCAGCGCCCGGACTAGCGGGAGGGAATACAATGAGCAGTTCTTC. V is TRBV4-1 and J is TRBJ2-1; TRBD2 agrees at 15 bases. The CDR3 loop spans 17 amino acids. Germline values: CDR1 MGHRA, CDR2 YSYEKL. The J segment lost 4 bases and the V segment lost 5 bases, leaving 6 bases of the junction unmatched.

The rearrangement links TRBV5-1 to TRBJ2-5, with 11 nucleotides matching TRBD2. This CDR3 comprises 15 residues. Germline V lookup: CDR1 SGHRS, CDR2 YFSETQ. V was clipped by 0 bases and J by 5 bases; unmatched bases: 3. CDR3 loop: CASSLGSGGEETQYF. The CDR3, as DNA: TGCGCCAGCAGCTTGGGTAGCGGGGGGGAGGAGACCCAGTACTTC.

This chain connects TRBV28 to TRBJ2-3; TRBD1 matches at 7 bases. J lost 10 bases, V lost 6 bases, and 16 bases had no gene match. The CDR3 spans 15 residues. Germline CDR1 and CDR2: MDHEN and SYDVKM. The CDR3 DNA reads as TGTGCCAGCAGCCTCGGGACAGCCCCCCTCCACTCGCAGTATTTT. Translated, it gives CASSLGTAPLHSQYF.

This chain uses TRBV5-1 with TRBJ2-5; weak D call: TRBD1 (6 bases). Germline V gene sequence: CDR1 SGHRS, CDR2 YFSETQ. Trimming removed 2 bases from V and 1 base from J, with 6 bases in between. The CDR3 covers 13 residues. CDR3 DNA: TGCGCCAGCAGCTTCAGGGGCCAAGAGACCCAGTACTTC. As protein: CASSFRGQETQYF.

The rearrangement links TRBV4-2 to TRBJ1-1, with D maybe TRBD1 (6 bases). Trimming removed 4 bases from V and 0 bases from J, with 15 bases in between. Germline assignment: CDR1 LGHNA and CDR2 YNFKEQ. The CDR3 runs 16 residues. CDR3 DNA sequence: TGTGCCAGCAGCCCGGGCGGGGGGGCGGTGAACACTGAAGCTTTCTTT. It codes for CASSPGGGAVNTEAFF.

This chain joins TRBV6-4 and TRBJ2-5; tentative D call: TRBD1 (6 bases). From germline, CDR1 is MRHNA and CDR2 SNTAGT. The length of the CDR3 is 14 residues. Trimming took 0 bases from V and 2 from J, leaving 7 bases between them. In nucleotides, the CDR3 is TGTGCCAGCAGTGACTCCACAGGGCAAGAGACCCAGTACTTC. Translated: CASSDSTGQETQYF.

The chain uses TRBV28 and TRBJ2-5; D is undetermined. The CDR3 is 12 amino acids. The V end was cut by 6 bases, the J end by 11 bases, with 16 bases between. Germline lookup yields CDR1 MDHEN and CDR2 SYDVKM. The CDR3 protein is CASSAMRMEQYF. DNA of the CDR3: TGTGCCAGCAGCGCTATGCGAATGGAGCAGTACTTC.

The rearrangement joins TRBV9 to TRBJ1-2, with 7 bases aligning to TRBD1. Trimming removed 3 bases from V and 8 bases from J; junction bases left unmatched: 10. CDR1 is SGDLS, CDR2 YYNGEE, per germline. This CDR3 comprises 14 residues. CDR3 region: CASSEGRTGEGYTF. Here the CDR3 DNA reads TGTGCCAGCAGCGAGGGGAGGACAGGTGAAGGCTACACCTTC.

The rearrangement uses TRBV28 and TRBJ1-2; 8 bases align to TRBD1. The CDR3 length is 13 residues. Trimming took 6 bases from V and 4 from J; bases not matched to a gene: 4. The germline V gene encodes CDR1 MDHEN and CDR2 SYDVKM. The CDR3: CASSKGQVYGYTF. The CDR3 DNA reads TGTGCCAGCAGCAAGGGACAGGTCTATGGCTACACCTTC.

The chain couples TRBV11-1 to TRBJ1-2; D not certain. Per germline, CDR1 SGHAT and CDR2 FQDESV (reference sequence). The V end lost 2 bases, the J end lost 3 bases, and 4 bases lay between the germline ends. There are 12 residues in the CDR3. As DNA, the CDR3 is TGTGCCAGCAGCTTATCGGACTATGGCTACACCTTC. Its protein is CASSLSDYGYTF. The full variable domain, rest sourced from reference TRBV11-1 and TRBJ1-2, is EAEVAQSPRYKITEKSQAVAFWCDPISGHATLYWYRQILGQGPELLVQFQDESVVDDSQLPKDRFSAERLKGVDSTLKIQPAELGDSAMYLCASSLSDYGYTFGSGTRLTVV.

In this sample, this clone turned up once. CDR3 DNA: TGTGCCAGCAGCAGGGTTCCCAATCAGCCCCAGCATTTT. Translation: CASSRVPNQPQHF. This chain links TRBV6-5 with TRBJ1-5, with D tentatively TRBD1 (5 bases). This CDR3 region has 13 residues. Germline V gene sequence: CDR1 MNHEY, CDR2 SVGAGI. Trimming shortened V by 6 bases and J by 3 bases, and 9 bases separated the two germline ends.

V usage is TRBV11-2 and J usage is TRBJ2-5, with D possibly being TRBD2 (5 bases). V was clipped by 4 bases and J by 2 bases, with 8 bases between them. The germline CDR1 and CDR2 sequences are SGHAT and FQNNGV. This CDR3 has 13 residues. The CDR3 spells CASSSPGQETQYF. The DNA of the CDR3 is TGTGCCAGCAGCTCGCCGGGACAAGAGACCCAGTACTTC. Using reference TRBV11-2 and TRBJ2-5 for the parts outside the CDR3, the full variable domain is EAGVAQSPRYKIIEKRQSVAFWCNPISGHATLYWYQQILGQGPKLLIQFQNNGVVDDSQLPKDRFSAERLKGVDSTLKIQPAKLEDSAVYLCASSSPGQETQYFGPGTRLLVL.

The gene calls are TRBV6-5 and TRBJ1-2; D may be TRBD1 (6 bases). Trimming cost V 0 bases and J 1 base, with 9 bases left between them. From germline, CDR1 is MNHEY and CDR2 SVGAGI. The CDR3 has 15 residues. The CDR3 nucleotides read TGTGCCAGCAGTTACTCGGACAGATTTAACTATGGCTACACCTTC. Protein product: CASSYSDRFNYGYTF.